Below, 8 T cell receptor beta chains from the same sample are listed, as sequenced in a study of blood T cell repertoires in COVID-19. Produced via immunoSEQ multiplex PCR; TCRdb's table is partial and in-frame only. Of hundreds of thousands of clones listed, approximately 83% are singletons. Source material: peripheral blood. Receptor source: a woman younger than 45 who had recovered from COVID-19.

The chain joins TRBV9 to TRBJ1-6; tentative D call: TRBD1 (6 bases). Trimming took 7 bases from V and 0 from J, leaving 11 bases between them. The germline gives CDR1 SGDLS, CDR2 YYNGEE. CDR3 length equals 15 residues. CDR3 region: CASSPGDSYNSPLHF. The CDR3 region has the DNA TGTGCCAGCTCCCCAGGGGACTCCTATAATTCACCCCTCCACTTT.

The J gene is TRBJ2-7, the V gene TRBV5-6; D possibly corresponds to TRBD2 (5 bases). The V gene lost 0 bases and the J gene lost 6 bases, with 10 bases spanning the gap. Germline values: CDR1 SGHDT, CDR2 YYEEEE. This CDR3 is built from 13 residues. CDR3 sequence (DNA): TGTGCCAGCAGCTTGGCGCCAGGAGGCGAGCAGTACTTC. It specifies CASSLAPGGEQYF.

V gene TRBV6-1 combines with J gene TRBJ2-7, with 9 bases fitting TRBD1. V shed 5 bases, J shed 3 bases, and the junction held 8 bases outside the gene matches. CDR3 size: 15 residues. Germline assignment: CDR1 MNHNS and CDR2 SASEGT. DNA for the CDR3: TGTGCCAGCAGTCATCCACAGGGGGCCATCTACGAGCAGTACTTC. Protein product: CASSHPQGAIYEQYF.

The chain has TRBV2 and TRBJ2-1, with D tentatively TRBD2 (6 bases). From germline, CDR1 is SNHLY and CDR2 FYNNEI. V gave up 8 bases and J gave up 6 bases, with 17 bases separating them. The CDR3 has 14 residues. The CDR3 region is CASGGGGPSNEQFF. The CDR3 region has the DNA TGTGCCAGCGGAGGCGGAGGGCCAAGCAATGAGCAGTTCTTC. Variable domain in full (rest from reference TRBV2 and TRBJ2-1): EPEVTQTPSHQVTQMGQEVILRCVPISNHLYFYWYRQILGQKVEFLVSFYNNEISEKSEIFDDQFSVERPDGSNFTLKIRSTKLEDSAMYFCASGGGGPSNEQFFGPGTRLTVL.

This clone came up a few times. V usage is TRBV14 and J usage is TRBJ2-5; 10 bases are a match to TRBD2. The CDR3 totals 14 residues. In germline, CDR1 is SGHDN, CDR2 FVKESK. The V segment lost 4 bases and the J segment 3 bases; nucleotides outside the gene matches: 2. As DNA, the CDR3 is TGTGCCAGCAGCCGCGGACTAGCGGAAGAGACCCAGTACTTC. Amino acids: CASSRGLAEETQYF.

V is TRBV5-1 and J is TRBJ2-5; 10 positions match TRBD1. This CDR3 region has 15 residues. Germline V lookup: CDR1 SGHRS, CDR2 YFSETQ. The ends lost 4 bases at V and 4 bases at J; junction bases unmatched: 7. The CDR3 loop is CASSRDRGSGETQYF. The CDR3 region has the DNA TGCGCCAGCAGCCGGGACAGGGGATCGGGAGAGACCCAGTACTTC.

The chain uses TRBV28 and TRBJ1-2, with unresolved D. CDR1 MDHEN and CDR2 SYDVKM come from the germline V gene. V lost 6 bases to trimming and J lost 0 bases, with 14 bases between them. This CDR3 has 15 residues. CDR3 protein: CASRRAGRTNYGYTF. DNA for the CDR3: TGTGCCAGCAGGCGGGCAGGACGCACTAACTATGGCTACACCTTC.

V gene TRBV28 combines with J gene TRBJ2-1; 9 bases line up with TRBD2. CDR1 and CDR2 from the germline V gene are MDHEN and SYDVKM. CDR3 length: 16 amino acids. The trim removed 6 bases at V and 4 bases at J, leaving 10 bases unmatched. The CDR3 loop is CASRGLLAGFYNEQFF. In nucleotides, the CDR3 is TGTGCCAGCAGAGGACTACTAGCGGGTTTTTACAATGAGCAGTTCTTC.